The 5 T cell receptor beta chains listed next were all sequenced from one sample in a study of CXCR3-negative and CXCR3-positive naive CD8 T cells. Their antigen targets remain unknown. Study-level points and caveats: CXCR3-positive naive cells had more hydrophobic TRB CDR3s than CXCR3-negative naive cells.

The libraries of TRB cDNA were prepared using 5' RACE with UMI labels. Following a re-call of the 5' RACE reads, TCRdb has one entry per CDR3 protein and lacks DNA. This table holds about 84,000 distinct CDR3 sequences. The material sequenced was naive CXCR3+ CD8+ T cells from blood. Indicated subset: CD45RO-CCR7+CD27+CD95- naive CD8+ T cells expressing CXCR3 (TNR3+). These receptors were taken from a human donor in good health. Some clones in this sample may be carry-over from other donors' samples.

V usage is TRBV5-1 and J usage is TRBJ2-3; the TRBD2 assignment by TCRdb is unverifiable without DNA. Germline values: CDR1 SGHRS, CDR2 YFSETQ. This CDR3 has 16 amino acids. CDR3 amino acids: CASSLAGGPPTDTQYF.

The chain carries TRBV28 and TRBJ2-3. The CDR3 has 12 residues. CDR1 MDHEN and CDR2 SYDVKM come from the germline V gene. CDR3 sequence reads: CASSFFLDTQYF.

This chain links TRBV28 with TRBJ2-7; with no DNA, the TCRdb D assignment of TRBD2 cannot be verified. Germline CDR1 is MDHEN and CDR2 is SYDVKM. This CDR3 has 14 residues. The CDR3 loop is CASSLLEVKIEQYF.

The chain's CDR3 is CASIASLSNEQFF. The V gene is TRBV2, the J gene TRBJ2-1. From germline, CDR1 is SNHLY and CDR2 FYNNEI. CDR3 size: 13 residues.

The chain recombines TRBV28 with TRBJ1-2; lacking DNA, the TRBD1 call made by TCRdb goes unchecked. The length of the CDR3 is 15 residues. Germline CDR1 is MDHEN and CDR2 is SYDVKM. This CDR3 reads CASSFQGSVNYGYTF.